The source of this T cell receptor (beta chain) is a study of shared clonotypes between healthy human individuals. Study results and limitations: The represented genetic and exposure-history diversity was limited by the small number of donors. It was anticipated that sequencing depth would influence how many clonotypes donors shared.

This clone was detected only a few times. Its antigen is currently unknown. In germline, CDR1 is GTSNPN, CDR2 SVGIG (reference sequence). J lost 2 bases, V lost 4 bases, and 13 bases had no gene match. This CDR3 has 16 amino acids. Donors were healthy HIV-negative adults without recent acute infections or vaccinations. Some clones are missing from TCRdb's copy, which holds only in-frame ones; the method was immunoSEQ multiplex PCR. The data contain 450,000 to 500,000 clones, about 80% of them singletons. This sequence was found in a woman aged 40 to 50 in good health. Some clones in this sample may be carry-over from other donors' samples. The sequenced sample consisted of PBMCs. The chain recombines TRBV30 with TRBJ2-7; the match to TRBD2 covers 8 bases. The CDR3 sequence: CAWTPPRLAITYEQYF. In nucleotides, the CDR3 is TGTGCCTGGACCCCCCCCCGACTAGCGATCACCTACGAGCAGTACTTC.